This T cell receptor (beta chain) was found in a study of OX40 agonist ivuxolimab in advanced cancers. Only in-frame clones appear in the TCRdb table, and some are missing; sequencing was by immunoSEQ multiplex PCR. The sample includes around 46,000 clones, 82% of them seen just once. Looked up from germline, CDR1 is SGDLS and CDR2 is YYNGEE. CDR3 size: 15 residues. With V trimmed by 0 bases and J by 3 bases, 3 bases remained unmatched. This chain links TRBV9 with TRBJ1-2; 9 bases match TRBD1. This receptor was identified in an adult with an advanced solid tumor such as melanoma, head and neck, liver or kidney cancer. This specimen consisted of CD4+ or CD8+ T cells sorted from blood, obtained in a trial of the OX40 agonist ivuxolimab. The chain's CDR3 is CASSVGGTGHYGYTF. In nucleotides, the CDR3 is TGTGCCAGCAGCGTAGGGGGGACAGGGCACTATGGCTACACCTTC.